The subject of this entry is one TCR beta chain. The sample originates from a study of blood T cell repertoires in COVID-19. Study overall: PBMCs, B-cell-depleted T cells, or T cells were the source of the cDNA or gDNA that made up the material.

The repertoire was sequenced with immunoSEQ multiplex PCR; TCRdb's copy has only in-frame clones and lacks some. The sample contains roughly 110,000 clones, approximately 84% of which appear only once. The germline V gene has CDR1 MNHEY and CDR2 SVGAGI. V was shortened by 7 bases and J by 0 bases, with 13 bases between the two germline ends. The CDR3 spans 14 residues. The chain carries TRBV6-5 and TRBJ2-7, with a weak D call TRBD1 (5 bases). What was sequenced was peripheral blood. This TCR came from a woman aged 40 to 50 with acute or convalescent COVID-19. The CDR3 nucleotides read TGTGCCAGCATAGACAGCTCCTTCTCCTACGAGCAGTACTTC. This sequence encodes CASIDSSFSYEQYF.